The 12 T cell receptor beta chains presented below share a single source sample, sequenced in a study of blood T cell repertoires in COVID-19. The table came from immunoSEQ multiplex PCR; TCRdb's copy has only in-frame clones and leaves some out. Here the sample spans almost 350,000 clones, roughly 90% being singletons. The specimen sequenced was PBMCs or T cells enriched from blood (not recorded which). These receptors were obtained from a woman in her 30s who had been exposed to COVID-19.

The V and J genes are TRBV11-3 and TRBJ1-4, with D tentatively TRBD1 (5 bases). From germline, CDR1 is SGHNT and CDR2 YENEEA. CDR3 size: 12 residues. V was clipped by 4 bases and J by 8 bases, with 8 bases between them. The CDR3 DNA follows: TGTGCCAGCAGCTGGGGGGGGGAAAAACTGTTTTTT. It yields the protein CASSWGGEKLFF.

The rearrangement uses TRBV7-3 and TRBJ2-7, with 10 bases lining up with TRBD2. In germline, CDR1 is SGHTA, CDR2 FQGTGA. J was trimmed by 1 base and V by 6 bases; bases with no gene match: 6. This CDR3 contains 15 residues. CDR3 residues: CASSRAGGPSYEQYF. Here the CDR3 DNA reads TGTGCCAGCAGTCGAGCGGGAGGGCCGTCCTACGAGCAGTACTTC.

This clone is a singleton in its sample. The V and J genes are TRBV6-5 and TRBJ2-1; 7 positions match TRBD1. The CDR3 loop spans 14 amino acids. The junction had 10 bases not matched to a gene; V was cut back by 6 bases and J by 8 bases. CDR1 is MNHEY, CDR2 SVGAGI, per germline. CDR3 sequence reads: CASRSLDRDDEQFF. The CDR3 DNA reads TGTGCCAGCAGGTCCCTTGACAGGGATGATGAGCAGTTCTTC.

This rearrangement joins TRBV30 to TRBJ2-1; 9 bases fit TRBD2. From germline, CDR1 is GTSNPN and CDR2 SVGIG (reference sequence). The CDR3 totals 14 residues. The V gene end was trimmed by 4 bases and the J gene end by 5 bases; junction bases not matched to a gene: 6. CDR3 sequence reads: CAWNSGRGDNEQFF. The CDR3, as DNA: TGTGCCTGGAATAGCGGGAGAGGGGACAATGAGCAGTTCTTC.

The chain joins TRBV7-9 to TRBJ1-2, with D perhaps matching TRBD1 (6 bases). Germline-derived CDR1 and CDR2 are SEHNR and FQNEAQ (reference sequence). The V end was cut by 4 bases, the J end by 2 bases, with 17 bases between. The CDR3 runs 16 residues. The CDR3 here is CASSSGGQGPNYGYTF. DNA of the CDR3: TGTGCCAGCAGCTCGGGGGGCCAGGGGCCAAACTATGGCTACACCTTC.

The chain uses TRBV18 and TRBJ2-2; tentative D call: TRBD2 (6 bases). CDR1 and CDR2 (germline): KGHSH, LQKENI. This CDR3 has 18 amino acids. Between the trimmed V and J ends, which lost 3 bases and 3 bases, there was a span of 20 bases. The CDR3 nucleotides read TGTGCCAGCTCACCTCCTCTCGGGGCTAGCGCCTACACCGGGGAGCTGTTTTTT. Its translation is CASSPPLGASAYTGELFF.

The chain employs TRBV6-5 and TRBJ2-3, with a weak D call TRBD2 (6 bases). V gave up 4 bases and J gave up 4 bases, with 9 bases separating them. Germline CDR1 MNHEY, CDR2 SVGAGI. CDR3 length equals 13 residues. The chain's CDR3 is CASSSTSPDTQYF. In DNA, the CDR3 is TGTGCCAGCAGTTCCACTAGCCCAGATACGCAGTATTTT.

This chain connects TRBV6-1 to TRBJ2-2; 10 bases are shared with TRBD2. V was pared by 2 bases and J by 1 base, with 10 bases of the junction left unmatched. Looked up from germline, CDR1 is MNHNS and CDR2 is SASEGT. This CDR3 region has 19 residues. CDR3 sequence: CASSERLAGAYLNTGELFF. The CDR3 DNA is TGTGCCAGCAGTGAACGGCTAGCGGGAGCGTACTTGAACACCGGGGAGCTGTTTTTT.

The table lists this clone with a count of one. The chain combines TRBV4-1 with TRBJ2-7; a possible D gene is TRBD2 (5 bases). Looked up from germline, CDR1 is MGHRA and CDR2 is YSYEKL. V lost 0 bases and J 2 bases, leaving 11 bases between the germline ends. This CDR3 region has 15 residues. The CDR3 nucleotides read TGCGCCAGCAGCCAAGATGGGAGTCAAACCTACGAGCAGTACTTC. Translating it yields CASSQDGSQTYEQYF.

Here the CDR3 reads CASSLMRDNQETQYF. As DNA, the CDR3 is TGCGCCAGCAGCTTAATGCGGGATAACCAAGAGACCCAGTACTTC. The V and J genes are TRBV5-1 and TRBJ2-5; tentatively, D is TRBD2 (6 bases). The V gene's germline CDR1 is SGHRS and CDR2 YFSETQ. V gave up 2 bases and J gave up 0 bases, with 11 bases separating them. This CDR3 has 15 amino acids. The full variable domain, in which reference TRBV5-1 and TRBJ2-5 provide the parts outside the CDR3, is KAGVTQTPRYLIKTRGQQVTLSCSPISGHRSVSWYQQTPGQGLQFLFEYFSETQRNKGNFPGRFSGRQFSNSRSEMNVSTLELGDSALYLCASSLMRDNQETQYFGPGTRLLVL.

This clone was counted once. This chain links TRBV29-1 with TRBJ2-7; D is possibly TRBD1 (7 bases). The V gene's germline CDR1 is SQVTM and CDR2 ANQGSEA. The ends were cut back, 7 bases at V and 8 bases at J, with 18 bases in the middle. This CDR3 is 12 amino acids long. The CDR3 loop is CSGEDRSGKQYF. For the CDR3, the DNA is TGCAGCGGGGAGGACAGGTCTGGGAAGCAGTACTTC.

V and J are TRBV6-5 and TRBJ1-1; perhaps TRBD1 as D (5 bases). CDR1 and CDR2 (germline): MNHEY, SVGAGI. V was trimmed by 1 base and J by 4 bases, leaving 13 bases between them. The CDR3 totals 15 residues. CDR3 nucleotides: TGTGCCAGCAGTTACTTAGGGGAATTAGGCACTGAAGCTTTCTTT. Its translation: CASSYLGELGTEAFF.